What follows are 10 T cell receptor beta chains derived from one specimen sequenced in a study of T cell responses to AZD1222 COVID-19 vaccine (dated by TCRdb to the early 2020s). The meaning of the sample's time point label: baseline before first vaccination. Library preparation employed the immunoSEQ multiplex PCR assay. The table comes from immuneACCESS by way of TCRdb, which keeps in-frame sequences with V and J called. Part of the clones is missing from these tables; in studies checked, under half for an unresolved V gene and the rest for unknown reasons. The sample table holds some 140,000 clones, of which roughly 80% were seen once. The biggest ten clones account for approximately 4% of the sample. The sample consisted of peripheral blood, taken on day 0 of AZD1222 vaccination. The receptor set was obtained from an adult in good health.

The CDR3, as DNA: TGTGCCAGTAGTAATTACAGGGGATTGAACACTGAAGCTTTCTTT. Amino acid sequence: CASSNYRGLNTEAFF. The chain links TRBV19 to TRBJ1-1, with 7 bases fitting TRBD1. The length of the CDR3 is 15 residues. Trimming at V came to 4 bases and at J to 0 bases, leaving 5 bases not matched to a gene. Germline CDR1 LNHDA, CDR2 SQIVND (reference sequence).

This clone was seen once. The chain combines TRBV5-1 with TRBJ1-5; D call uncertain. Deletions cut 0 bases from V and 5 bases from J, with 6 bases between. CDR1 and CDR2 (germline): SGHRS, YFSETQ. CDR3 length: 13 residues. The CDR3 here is CASSLGTDQPQHF. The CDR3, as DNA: TGCGCCAGCAGCTTGGGTACGGATCAGCCCCAGCATTTT.

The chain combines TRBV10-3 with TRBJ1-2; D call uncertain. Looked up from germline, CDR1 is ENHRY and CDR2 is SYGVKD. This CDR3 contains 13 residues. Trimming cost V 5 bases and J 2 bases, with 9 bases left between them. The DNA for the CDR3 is TGTGCCATCAGTATTGACGGAAACTATGGCTACACCTTC. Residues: CAISIDGNYGYTF.

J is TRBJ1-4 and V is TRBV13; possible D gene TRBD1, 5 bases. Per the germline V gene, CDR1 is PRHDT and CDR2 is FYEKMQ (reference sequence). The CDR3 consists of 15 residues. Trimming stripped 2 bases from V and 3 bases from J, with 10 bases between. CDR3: CASSLQGGPNEKLFF. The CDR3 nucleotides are TGTGCCAGCAGCTTACAGGGAGGGCCTAATGAAAAACTGTTTTTT.

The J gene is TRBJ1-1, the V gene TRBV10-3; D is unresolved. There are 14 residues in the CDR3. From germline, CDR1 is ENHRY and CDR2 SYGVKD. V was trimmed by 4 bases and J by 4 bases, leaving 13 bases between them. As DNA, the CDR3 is TGTGCCATCAGTGCCTTTGAATCGAGCACTGAAGCTTTCTTT. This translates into CAISAFESSTEAFF.

The CDR3: CASSSVPGQGVNTEAFF. In DNA, the CDR3 is TGTGCCAGCAGCTCGGTCCCGGGACAGGGGGTGAACACTGAAGCTTTCTTT. The gene calls are TRBV5-5 and TRBJ1-1; 11 nucleotides match TRBD1. From germline, CDR1 is SGHKS and CDR2 YYEKEE (reference sequence). CDR3 length equals 17 residues. With 3 bases clipped from V and 0 bases from J, the junction kept 7 bases outside the gene matches.

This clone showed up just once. The CDR3 DNA sequence: TGTGCCAGCAGCTTAGTGAAGGGGAGGAATTCACCCCTCCACTTT. It yields the protein CASSLVKGRNSPLHF. This sequence joins TRBV7-8 and TRBJ1-6; a weak D match, TRBD1 (5 bases). Trimming pared 1 base from V and 7 bases from J, leaving 11 bases between. This CDR3 has 15 amino acids. Germline values: CDR1 SGHVS, CDR2 FQNEAQ.

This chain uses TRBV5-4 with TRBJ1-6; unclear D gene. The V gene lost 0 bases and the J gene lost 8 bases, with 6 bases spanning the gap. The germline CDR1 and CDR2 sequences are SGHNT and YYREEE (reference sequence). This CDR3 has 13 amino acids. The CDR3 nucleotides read TGTGCCAGCAGCTTGGACAGAGATTCACCCCTCCACTTT. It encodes CASSLDRDSPLHF.

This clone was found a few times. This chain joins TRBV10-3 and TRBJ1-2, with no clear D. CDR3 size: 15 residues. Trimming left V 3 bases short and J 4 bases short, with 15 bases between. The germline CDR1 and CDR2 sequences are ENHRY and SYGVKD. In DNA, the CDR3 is TGTGCCATCAGTGACCCGGGTTTTTTCGGCTATGGCTACACCTTC. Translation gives CAISDPGFFGYGYTF.

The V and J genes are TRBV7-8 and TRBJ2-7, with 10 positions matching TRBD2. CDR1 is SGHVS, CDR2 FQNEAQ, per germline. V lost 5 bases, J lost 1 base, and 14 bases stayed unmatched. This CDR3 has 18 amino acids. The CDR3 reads CASSPRGERGGLSYEQYF. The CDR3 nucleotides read TGTGCCAGCAGCCCCCGGGGGGAGCGGGGGGGCCTGTCCTACGAGCAGTACTTC. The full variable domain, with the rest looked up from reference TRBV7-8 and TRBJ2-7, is GAGVSQSPRYKVAKRGQDVALRCDPISGHVSLFWYQQALGQGPEFLTYFQNEAQLDKSGLPSDRFFAERPEGSVSTLKIQRTQQEDSAVYLCASSPRGERGGLSYEQYFGPGTRLTVT.